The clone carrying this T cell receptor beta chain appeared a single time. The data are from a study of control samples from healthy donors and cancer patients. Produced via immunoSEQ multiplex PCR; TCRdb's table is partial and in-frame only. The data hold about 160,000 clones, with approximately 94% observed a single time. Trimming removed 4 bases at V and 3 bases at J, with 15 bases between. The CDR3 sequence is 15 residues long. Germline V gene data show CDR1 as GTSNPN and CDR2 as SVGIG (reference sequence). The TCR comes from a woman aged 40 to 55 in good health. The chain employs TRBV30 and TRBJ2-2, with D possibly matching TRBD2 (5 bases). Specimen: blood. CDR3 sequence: CAWTKDSRDTGELFF. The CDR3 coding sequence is TGTGCCTGGACCAAGGACTCTCGAGACACCGGGGAGCTGTTTTTT.